The next 25 T cell receptor beta chains were all read from a single sample in a study of OX40 agonist ivuxolimab in advanced cancers. Sequenced by immunoSEQ multiplex PCR; TCRdb stores in-frame clones only, minus some. The table records around 80,000 clones, around 80% of them present only once. This specimen consisted of CD4+ or CD8+ T cells sorted from blood, obtained in a trial of the OX40 agonist ivuxolimab. The receptors originated from an adult with an advanced solid tumor such as melanoma, head and neck, liver or kidney cancer.

This clone has only one observation. The V gene is TRBV5-1, the J gene TRBJ2-1, with D possibly matching TRBD2 (5 bases). Germline CDR1 reads SGHRS; CDR2 reads YFSETQ. The CDR3 extends over 12 amino acids. Trimming cost V 2 bases and J 7 bases, with 7 bases left between them. CDR3 coding DNA: TGCGCCAGCAGCTTTACGGGGAATGAGCAGTTCTTC. It yields the protein CASSFTGNEQFF.

The CDR3: CASSPGTVAKNIQYF. In nucleotides, the CDR3 is TGTGCCAGCAGCCCCGGGACTGTTGCCAAAAACATTCAGTACTTC. V gene TRBV11-1 combines with J gene TRBJ2-4, with D perhaps TRBD2 (6 bases). The V and J ends lost 5 bases and 1 base respectively, with 12 bases between them. This CDR3 has 15 residues. Germline V gene data show CDR1 as SGHAT and CDR2 as FQDESV (reference sequence).

V and J are TRBV6-5 and TRBJ2-3; D is possibly TRBD2 (6 bases). Germline V CDR1 and CDR2: MNHEY, SVGAGI. V was shortened by 2 bases and J by 1 base, with 13 bases between the two germline ends. CDR3 size: 16 residues. CDR3 protein: CASSYEDYFRTDTQYF. In nucleotides, the CDR3 is TGTGCCAGCAGTTACGAGGACTACTTTCGCACAGATACGCAGTATTTT.

The chain employs TRBV5-6 and TRBJ1-2, with TRBD1 as a possible D gene (5 bases). Per the germline V gene, CDR1 is SGHDT and CDR2 is YYEEEE. The V end was cut by 0 bases, the J end by 8 bases, with 11 bases between. This CDR3 region has 13 residues. The CDR3 loop is CASSLGRAEGYTF. The CDR3 region has the DNA TGTGCCAGCAGCTTGGGCAGGGCGGAGGGCTACACCTTC.

The J gene is TRBJ2-1, the V gene TRBV4-3; TRBD2 matches 12 bases. J was trimmed by 6 bases and V by 0 bases; bases with no gene match: 12. This CDR3 spans 19 amino acids. Germline loops: CDR1 LGHNA, CDR2 YSLEER. CDR3 DNA sequence: TGCGCCAGCAGCCAAGATGGACTAGCGGGATTCCTACACGGCAATGAGCAGTTCTTC. The encoded protein is CASSQDGLAGFLHGNEQFF.

This chain joins TRBV5-1 and TRBJ1-4; D is perhaps TRBD1 (6 bases). Germline assignment: CDR1 SGHRS and CDR2 YFSETQ. V lost 5 bases, J lost 0 bases, and 14 bases lay in between. The CDR3 covers 16 residues. The CDR3 spells CASSQGTSATNEKLFF. CDR3 coding DNA: TGCGCCAGCAGTCAAGGGACATCGGCAACTAATGAAAAACTGTTTTTT.

The V and J genes are TRBV7-2 and TRBJ2-1; D might be TRBD2 (6 bases). The CDR3 runs 17 residues. Trimming shortened V by 4 bases and J by 3 bases, and 19 bases separated the two germline ends. The germline gives CDR1 SGHTA, CDR2 FQGNSA. CDR3 protein: CASSYSATRRGYNEQFF. The CDR3 region has the DNA TGTGCCAGCAGCTACTCCGCAACCCGGAGGGGCTACAATGAGCAGTTCTTC.

V usage is TRBV4-3 and J usage is TRBJ2-1; D is undetermined. The germline CDR1 and CDR2 sequences are LGHNA and YSLEER. Trimming shortened V by 5 bases and J by 7 bases, and 15 bases separated the two germline ends. The CDR3 totals 14 residues. The CDR3 nucleotides are TGCGCCAGCAGCTCCAAGCTATCTCTTAATGAGCAGTTCTTC. This encodes CASSSKLSLNEQFF.

This clone was observed a handful of times. This chain links TRBV4-2 with TRBJ1-5; D remains unclear. CDR3 size: 15 residues. V was cut by 0 bases and J by 4 bases, with 10 bases left in between. Germline V gene data show CDR1 as LGHNA and CDR2 as YNFKEQ. The CDR3 is CASSQEWETNQPQHF. Here the CDR3 DNA reads TGTGCCAGCAGCCAAGAGTGGGAAACGAATCAGCCCCAGCATTTT.

With respect to this clone: Because the CDR3's place on the DNA is in doubt, the DNA is left out and the CDR3 is given as listed by TCRdb. The chain links TRBV19 to TRBJ2-6; the table assigns TRBD2, which was not confirmed against the DNA. Including both end residues, the CDR3 is 15 amino acids long. The germline V gene encodes CDR1 LNHDA and CDR2 SQIVND (reference sequence). This chain's CDR3 is CASSIFGSGANVLTF.

V usage is TRBV28 and J usage is TRBJ1-5, with 7 bases fitting TRBD1. V lost 4 bases to trimming and J lost 6 bases; unmatched junction nucleotides: 0. The CDR3 has 12 amino acids. Germline CDR1 MDHEN, CDR2 SYDVKM. CDR3: CASSSGGQPQHF. The CDR3 DNA reads TGTGCCAGCAGTTCAGGGGGTCAGCCCCAGCATTTT.

The chain links TRBV5-4 to TRBJ1-2, with TRBD1 matching over 8 bases. The germline gives CDR1 SGHNT, CDR2 YYREEE (reference sequence). There are 15 residues in the CDR3. The ends lost 0 bases at V and 2 bases at J; junction bases unmatched: 3. CDR3 region: CASSLENRGNYGYTF. Written as DNA, the CDR3 is TGTGCCAGCAGCTTGGAGAACAGGGGGAACTATGGCTACACCTTC.

V gene TRBV9 combines with J gene TRBJ1-4; D ambiguous. CDR1 SGDLS and CDR2 YYNGEE come from the germline V gene. There are 15 residues in the CDR3. V was shortened by 3 bases and J by 5 bases, with 14 bases between the two germline ends. The CDR3 region has the DNA TGTGCCAGCAGCGCCCATGGCGAGGGCAATGAAAAACTGTTTTTT. Translating gives CASSAHGEGNEKLFF.

The rearrangement uses TRBV6-1 and TRBJ1-4, with D tentatively TRBD1 (5 bases). The CDR3 runs to 17 residues. Germline lookup yields CDR1 MNHNS and CDR2 SASEGT. Trimming cost V 1 base and J 0 bases, with 12 bases left between them. Here the CDR3 DNA reads TGTGCCAGCAGTGAAGTCGGGGGATCGGCAACTAATGAAAAACTGTTTTTT. This sequence encodes CASSEVGGSATNEKLFF.

This clone was detected a few times. At one end the junction does not follow the germline gene, possibly because of a read error. The chain employs TRBV18 and TRBJ2-7; 10 nucleotides align to TRBD2. This CDR3 has 13 amino acids. CDR1 is KGHSH and CDR2 is LQKENI in the germline V gene. The chain's CDR3 is CASSPGRLAGLFF. DNA of the CDR3: TGTGCCAGCTCACCCGGTAGACTAGCGGGTTTATTTTTC.

The chain links TRBV7-9 to TRBJ2-2; D call uncertain. CDR1 and CDR2 (germline): SEHNR, FQNEAQ (reference sequence). V was pared by 5 bases and J by 5 bases, with 12 bases between. CDR3 length: 14 residues. The CDR3 loop is CASSPRRVTGELFF. In DNA, the CDR3 is TGTGCCAGCAGCCCACGACGAGTAACCGGGGAGCTGTTTTTT.

The chain uses TRBV28 and TRBJ1-6; D uncertain. In germline, CDR1 is MDHEN, CDR2 SYDVKM. V lost 6 bases and J 6 bases, leaving 6 bases between the germline ends. This CDR3 has 12 residues. The chain's CDR3 is CASSETNSPLHF. CDR3 DNA: TGTGCCAGCAGCGAGACTAATTCACCCCTCCACTTT. Drawing the rest from reference TRBV28 and TRBJ1-6, the complete variable domain is DVKVTQSSRYLVKRTGEKVFLECVQDMDHENMFWYRQDPGLGLRLIYFSYDVKMKEKGDIPEGYSVSREKKERFSLILESASTNQTSMYLCASSETNSPLHFGNGTRLTVT.

This chain links TRBV7-7 with TRBJ2-1; D call uncertain. Trimming cost V 4 bases and J 16 bases, with 17 bases left between them. The CDR3 extends over 12 amino acids. The germline gives CDR1 SSHAT, CDR2 FNYEAQ (reference sequence). CDR3 region: CASSSGGLTLFF. The CDR3 DNA reads TGTGCCAGCAGCTCTGGTGGCCTAACGCTATTCTTC. Supplemented by reference TRBV7-7 and TRBJ2-1, the full variable domain reads GAGVSQSPRYKVTKRGQDVTLRCDPISSHATLYWYQQALGQGPEFLTYFNYEAQPDKSGLPSDRFSAERPEGSISTLTIQRTEQRDSAMYRCASSSGGLTLFFGPGTRLTVL.

The J gene is TRBJ2-1, the V gene TRBV5-1, with 7 positions matching TRBD1. The CDR3 runs to 16 residues. Germline V gene lookup returns CDR1 SGHRS and CDR2 YFSETQ. V lost 2 bases and J lost 7; bases outside the gene matches: 12. The CDR3 bases are TGCGCCAGCAGCTTAAGACAGGGAAGACTTGTAAATGAGCAGTTCTTC. Encoded protein: CASSLRQGRLVNEQFF.

This sequence joins TRBV14 and TRBJ1-1; TRBD1 matches at 7 bases. The CDR3 runs 15 residues. Looked up from germline, CDR1 is SGHDN and CDR2 is FVKESK. With V trimmed by 2 bases and J by 4 bases, 7 bases remained unmatched. The CDR3 loop is CASSQHNRGSTEAFF. In nucleotides, the CDR3 is TGTGCCAGCAGCCAACACAACAGGGGTAGCACTGAAGCTTTCTTT.

The rearrangement joins TRBV6-5 to TRBJ2-7; the match to TRBD1 covers 7 bases. Germline V lookup: CDR1 MNHEY, CDR2 SVGAGI. The CDR3 loop spans 15 amino acids. The V gene end was trimmed by 7 bases and the J gene end by 0 bases; junction bases not matched to a gene: 9. This chain's CDR3 is CASTLWDSFSYEQYF. The CDR3 region has the DNA TGTGCCAGCACCCTGTGGGACAGCTTCTCCTACGAGCAGTACTTC.

Concerning this clone itself: Other DNA sequences in the sample encode the same CDR3. This chain uses TRBV5-4 with TRBJ2-1; TRBD2 might be the D (6 bases). There are 12 residues in the CDR3. Germline V gene sequence: CDR1 SGHNT, CDR2 YYREEE (reference sequence). V gave up 0 bases and J gave up 9 bases, with 7 bases separating them. This chain's CDR3 is CASSLGAGEQFF. The DNA for the CDR3 is TGTGCCAGCAGCTTGGGAGCGGGTGAGCAGTTCTTC.

J is TRBJ2-7 and V is TRBV19; 9 bases line up with TRBD2. This CDR3 spans 15 amino acids. Germline lookup yields CDR1 LNHDA and CDR2 SQIVND (reference sequence). J was trimmed by 4 bases and V by 7 bases; bases with no gene match: 11. The CDR3 DNA reads as TGTGCCAGTACCCCTCGGGGCGGGAGGGCGTACGAGCAGTACTTC. Encoded protein: CASTPRGGRAYEQYF.

In its sample, this clone was seen once. The V call is TRBV7-2, the J call TRBJ2-1; 10 bases match TRBD2. The germline gives CDR1 SGHTA, CDR2 FQGNSA. The CDR3 totals 14 residues. Trimming removed 5 bases from V and 6 bases from J; junction bases left unmatched: 4. The CDR3, as DNA: TGTGCCAGCAGCGCTAGCGGGAGTACCAATGAGCAGTTCTTC. Residues: CASSASGSTNEQFF.

V and J are TRBV7-2 and TRBJ1-5, with D unresolved. From germline, CDR1 is SGHTA and CDR2 FQGNSA. Trimming shortened V by 7 bases and J by 5 bases, and 12 bases separated the two germline ends. This CDR3 is built from 13 residues. In DNA form, the CDR3 reads TGTGCCAGCACCCAGACTTATGATCAGCCCCAGCATTTT. Amino acids: CASTQTYDQPQHF.